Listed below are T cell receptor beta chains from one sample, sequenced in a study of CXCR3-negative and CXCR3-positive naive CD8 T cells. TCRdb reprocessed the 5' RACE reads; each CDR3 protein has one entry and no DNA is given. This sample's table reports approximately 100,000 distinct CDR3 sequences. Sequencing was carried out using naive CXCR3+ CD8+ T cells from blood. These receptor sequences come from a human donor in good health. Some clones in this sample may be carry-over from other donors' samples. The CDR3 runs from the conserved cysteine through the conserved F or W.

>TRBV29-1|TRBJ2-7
CSASRNYEQYF
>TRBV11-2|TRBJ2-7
CASSRAWASGVGSSYEQYF
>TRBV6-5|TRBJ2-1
CASSWGNEQFF
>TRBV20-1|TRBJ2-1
CSARASGGYNEQFF
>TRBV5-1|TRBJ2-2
CASSTRTGAPYTGELFF
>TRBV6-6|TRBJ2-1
CASSYSVPELAGANYNEQFF
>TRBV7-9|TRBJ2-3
CASSFSGSGIDTQYF
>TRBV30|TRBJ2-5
CAWSDGVLETQYF
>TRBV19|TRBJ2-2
CASSPWGGGLAGHTGELFF
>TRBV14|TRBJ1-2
CASSQGDTFYGYTF
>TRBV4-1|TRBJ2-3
CASSQDPGVSDTQYF
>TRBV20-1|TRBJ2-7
CSASQLAGGKPYEQYF
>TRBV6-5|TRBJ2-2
CASTLAGLAGAGELFF
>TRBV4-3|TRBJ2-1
CASSHLLAPDSYNEQFF
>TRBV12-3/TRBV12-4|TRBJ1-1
CASSFGGAGLNTEAFF
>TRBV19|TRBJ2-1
CASSIHRESYNEQFF
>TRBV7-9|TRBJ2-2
CASSLNPGLDTGELFF
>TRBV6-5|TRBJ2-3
CASSYSSGRSSTDTQYF
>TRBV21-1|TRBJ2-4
CASSKRRGTLAKNIQYF
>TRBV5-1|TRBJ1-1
CASSVGHKNTEAFF
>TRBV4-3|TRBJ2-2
CASSQGAGTGELFF
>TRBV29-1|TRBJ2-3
CSVPWGDRGSWTRTDTQYF
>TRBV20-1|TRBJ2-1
CSAREREVSYNEQFF
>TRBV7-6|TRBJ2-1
CASSTGLAGEVNEQFF
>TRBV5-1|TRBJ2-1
CASSWGTGGEQFF
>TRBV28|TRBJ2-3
CASKQDYTDTQYF
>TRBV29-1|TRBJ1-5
CSVEVGGDQPQHF
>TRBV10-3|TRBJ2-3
CAISESTGQGAFGHTDTQYF
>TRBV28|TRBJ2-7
CASTPMEISYEQYF
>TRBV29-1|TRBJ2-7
CSAPGQGGNEQYF
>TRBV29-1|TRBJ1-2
CSVDPGTATLRDGYTF
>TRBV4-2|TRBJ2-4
CASTPEVAKNIQYF
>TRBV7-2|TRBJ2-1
CASSSQTRDNEQFF
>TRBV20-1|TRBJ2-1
CSASNPEYVYNEQFF
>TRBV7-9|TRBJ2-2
CASRPRQAIATGELFF
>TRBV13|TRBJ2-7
CASSDWGGKHEQYF
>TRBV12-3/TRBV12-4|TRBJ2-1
CASSGRLAGYNEQFF
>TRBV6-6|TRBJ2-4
CASSYSIADRVSNIQYF
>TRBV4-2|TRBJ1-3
CASSQDAFLGNTIYF
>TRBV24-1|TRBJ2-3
CATSDPGTSTDTQYF